This T cell receptor beta chain was profiled in a study of vaccination and CD4 T cells after COVID-19. Study information: According to the study, participants were given two doses of BNT162b2 or mRNA-1273 vaccine. Control cultures used a CEFX viral epitope pool, an HIV-1 Nef peptide pool, or no peptide. Study-level points and caveats: Median SARS-CoV-2-reactive clonotype numbers rose nonsignificantly, about 20 to 38.

Cultured CD4+ T-cell DNA underwent Oncomine TCR Beta short-read sequencing. Genomic DNA extraction was carried out from cultured CD4+ T cells. MiXCR was run by TCRdb on the PCR reads, yielding one entry per CDR3 protein. The data hold 9,000 to 10,000 distinct CDR3 sequences, with about 66% observed a single time. Treatment specified: approximately 10-day PBMC culture with coronavirus spike peptide pools or control peptides (ViraFEST assay). The CDR3 has 18 residues. With V trimmed by 0 bases and J by 2 bases, 11 bases remained unmatched. Germline V lookup: CDR1 LNHDA, CDR2 SQIVND (reference sequence). This clonotype was seen only a few times. Antigen unknown.

The sample consisted of CD4+ T cells from blood, cultured in vitro. This clonotype was obtained from a human donor who had recovered from COVID-19. The chain is built from TRBV19 and TRBJ1-2; 8 nucleotides align to TRBD1. The CDR3 region is CASSIDQDRGAANYGYTF. CDR3 sequence (DNA): TGTGCCAGTAGTATAGATCAAGACAGGGGCGCAGCAAACTATGGCTACACCTTC.